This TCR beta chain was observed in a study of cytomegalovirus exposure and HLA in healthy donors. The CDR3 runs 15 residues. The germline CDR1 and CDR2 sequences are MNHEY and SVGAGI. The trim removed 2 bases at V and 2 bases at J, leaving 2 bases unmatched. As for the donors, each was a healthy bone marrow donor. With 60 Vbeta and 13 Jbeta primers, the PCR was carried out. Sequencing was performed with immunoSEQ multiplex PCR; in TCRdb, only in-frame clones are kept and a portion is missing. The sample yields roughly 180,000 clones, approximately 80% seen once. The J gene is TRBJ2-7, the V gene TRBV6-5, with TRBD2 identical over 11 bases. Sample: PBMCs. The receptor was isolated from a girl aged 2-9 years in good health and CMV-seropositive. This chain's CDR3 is CASSYLAGGPYEQYF. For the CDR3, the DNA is TGTGCCAGCAGTTACCTAGCGGGAGGACCCTACGAGCAGTACTTC.